The 3 T cell receptor beta chains listed next were all sequenced from one sample in a study of CD8+ T cells in alopecia areata. cDNA prepared by RNA extraction and subsequent reverse transcription served as the template for sequencing. Clones were sequenced by immunoSEQ multiplex PCR, and TCRdb holds only the in-frame ones, with some missing. The sample holds roughly 150,000 clones, roughly 60% seen once. The sequenced material came from CD4+ T cells sorted from blood. These receptors originate from a human donor in good health.

This clone was seen only a few times. V and J are TRBV28 and TRBJ2-6; 9 bases are shared with TRBD2. Trimming cost V 3 bases and J 2 bases; bases outside gene matches: 5. From germline, CDR1 is MDHEN and CDR2 SYDVKM. CDR3 size: 17 residues. The CDR3 loop is CASSFIAGVTGANVLTF. The CDR3, as DNA: TGTGCCAGCAGTTTTATAGCGGGAGTCACTGGGGCCAACGTCCTGACTTTC.

The rearrangement uses TRBV5-1 and TRBJ1-1; D ambiguous. The CDR3 extends over 15 amino acids. V was pared by 0 bases and J by 4 bases, with 13 bases between. CDR1 SGHRS and CDR2 YFSETQ come from the germline V gene. CDR3: CASSLGPMEGTEAFF. The DNA for the CDR3 is TGCGCCAGCAGCTTGGGTCCTATGGAGGGCACTGAAGCTTTCTTT.

This clone occurred a few times. This chain connects TRBV14 to TRBJ2-5; 11 bases are a match to TRBD2. The CDR3 loop spans 13 amino acids. Germline CDR1 SGHDN, CDR2 FVKESK. Germline trimming cut 5 bases from V and 7 bases from J; bases unmatched to any gene: 3. The CDR3 is CASSFGLAGTQYF. CDR3 nucleotides: TGTGCCAGCAGCTTCGGACTAGCGGGGACCCAGTACTTC.